This TCR beta chain came from a study of cytomegalovirus exposure and HLA in healthy donors (dated by TCRdb to the late 2010s). Describing the broader study: An earlier analysis of several hundred of the donors reported approximately 280 Gb of sequence data and about 120 million unique TCR beta sequences obtained from some 170 million T cells. Along with the approximately 700-subject first cohort, a separate validation cohort of over 90 different subjects was used. About 300 gigabases of sequencing data and 75 million to 85 million unique TCR sequences made up an early release that covered around 640 HLA-typed donors. Every discovery cohort repertoire had been produced on one sequencing platform. To study patterns of TCR occurrence, a later analysis re-analyzed previously published TCR beta repertoires from hundreds of donors and added high-resolution HLA genotyping. Using immunosequencing, the study profiled T cell repertoires from about 650 subjects and related those repertoires to cytomegalovirus serostatus. A later genetic analysis used genome-wide SNP genotypes for about 60% of the roughly 700 donors, treating that subset as a discovery cohort. Typing coverage differed by locus: A, B, C, DRB1 and DQB1 were typed in about 620-630 donors, DQA1 in approximately 520, DPA1 in 600 to 610, and DPB1 in 450 to 480. To predict cytomegalovirus infection status, the study brought together high-throughput TCR immunosequencing, statistical association of individual TCRs with disease status, and machine learning. Donor age, sex, ethnicity and CMV serostatus were collected together with the repertoire data. Class I and class II HLA loci were covered by the typing at four-digit resolution. An earlier analysis of several hundred of the donors applied high-throughput TCR beta sequencing to assess whether each TCR beta V gene segment acted as functional or pseudogenic. Of the roughly 390 genotyped donors, over 65% fell in the genetic ancestry cluster associated with self-reported Caucasian donors. The study aimed to test whether signatures of past pathogen exposure could be identified by cataloging public T cell receptors. Because of strong linkage in the cohort, roughly five DR-DQ haplotypes were treated as single units for association and clustering. Rather than drawing on any new phenotypic data, the later analysis identified candidate immune exposures from TCR beta sequences and the way those sequences occurred across donors. Among about 390 genotyped donors of the cohort, an average of about 240,000 unique TCR beta nucleotide sequences were sequenced per donor, roughly a sixth of them non-productive. What the work shows at the level of the full study, not this receptor alone: A further reported finding was that TCR beta sequences accurately predicted the HLA-A and HLA-B alleles for most subjects in the first cohort. An earlier analysis of approximately 540 of the donors showed that most TCR beta V segments appeared in productive rearrangements either about 87% or about 30% of the time, which broadly matched IMGT annotations. In a later analysis, several top co-occurrence clusters were reported to appear linked to parvovirus B19, influenza, CMV and Epstein-Barr virus. Because HLA typing was unavailable for some donors at each locus, only the typed subset was used in association tests. Linkage disequilibrium might explain the correlated functional status among segregating V segments, but an unknown experimental factor could not be ruled out. Because the 87-base-pair reads could not distinguish some IMGT-functional V segments, including TRBV6-2 and TRBV6-3, those segments were excluded. When HLA alleles, especially DR and DQ, strongly co-occurred, TCR associations were difficult to assign to individual alleles. It was suggested by the authors that the approach could potentially be generalized to other disease states and immunological phenotypes. Across donors, most TCR sequences were observed very rarely, whereas some public TCRs were present in many individuals. In a later analysis, the rate of TCR association differed among HLA loci, with DRB1 alleles having the most associated TCRs and HLA-C alleles having the fewest. In vitro tests confirmed that a few of the cytomegalovirus-associated TCR beta chains recognize cytomegalovirus antigens. In a later analysis, most CMV-associated TCR beta chains were found to appear HLA-restricted, with HLA associations seemingly driven largely by CMV exposure. Compared with the roughly 720-donor mean, donors in an Asian-associated ancestry cluster had fewer N-insertions in productive TCRs, according to a later genetic analysis. A total of fewer than 200 TCR beta chains were listed by the study as associated with cytomegalovirus. Specific HLA alleles were associated with over 15,000 TCR beta sequences at a false discovery rate of 0.05 in a later analysis. Cytomegalovirus status was reported to be diagnosed by the classifier with high specificity and sensitivity in both the original and validation cohorts. In a later analysis, HLA-associated TCR beta chains showed more clonal expansion and lower generation probabilities than non-associated chains that were equally common. CMV serostatus was the only immune exposure information available for the cohort. V-gene and J-gene trimming of TCR beta chains was associated with a missense DCLRE1C variant in a later genetic analysis, and the association was replicated in an independent cohort. The cohort was sequenced for TCR beta chains only, and without alpha or paired-chain data the features that could be detected were limited. Roughly uniform sequencing depth across donors was assumed in presence/absence analyses, although this assumption may not hold. The sequencing pipeline was judged likely to have produced a cluster of highly shared sequence variants as a technical artifact. Because counts were too low, around 18 rarely observed V segments, including chromosome 9 orphons, were left out of the earlier analysis of about 620 of the donors.

The CDR3 covers 15 residues, taking in both the cysteine and the phenylalanine. Only the CDR3 part of the read is kept: 45 bases, read in frame from the first base. CDR1 and CDR2 are drawn from the germline V gene: SGHRS, YFSETQ. Trimming removed 0 bases from V and 9 bases from J, leaving 13 bases between the germline ends. About this clone itself: No antigen is known for it. No base qualities exist here, and no much larger clone lies one base off it.

Library prep was done by the immunoSEQ multiplex PCR assay. For the multiplex PCR, a mixture combining 60 forward primers for TCR Vbeta segments and 13 reverse primers for TCR Jbeta segments was used. A multiplex PCR assay on genomic DNA amplified the CDR3 region of rearranged TCR beta genes. The Illumina HiSeq System was used to sequence the amplified TCR beta libraries as 87-base-pair reads. The authors' analysis ran thus. Across the 500 to 850 repertoires, a later analysis counted some 81 million unique TCR beta chains, 9.5 million to 13 million of which were shared by at least two donors. Raw reads were error-corrected and collapsed into unique sequences with a nearest-neighbor algorithm that merged closely related sequences to remove PCR and sequencing errors. CDR3 sequences were aligned to IMGT reference sequences to assign V, D and J gene segments. For a sequence to be retained, a match of at least six nucleotides was required to both a V gene segment and a J gene segment. Rearrangements were called productive when the CDR3 lacked stop codons and stayed in frame with V and J; all others were non-productive. CDR3 was defined by IMGT convention, running from the second conserved V-encoded cysteine to the conserved J-encoded phenylalanine. In an earlier analysis of around 640 of the donors, sequences lacking an unambiguous match to a single V gene segment were excluded. An earlier analysis of almost 600 of the donors classified V segments as functional when productive rearrangements were above 56.7% and as segregating when the standard deviation between donors was above 5%. A statistical classification framework was developed to diagnose cytomegalovirus status using the catalog of TCR beta chain sequences. V and J gene assignment, in a later analysis, came from comparing TCR nucleotide sequences with IMGT/GENE-DB human TR gene sequences. A later analysis assigned CDR3 sequences and most-parsimonious VDJ recombination scenarios with the TCRdist pipeline. In a later analysis, every TCR beta chain was defined by the combination of its CDR3 amino acid sequence and its V-gene family, and reads without a unique V-gene family were dropped. A later analysis removed 550 to 650 highly shared, low-generation-probability nucleotide sequences to deal with suspected cross-contamination and a sequencing artifact. In a later analysis, a clonal expansion index for each public chain was calculated from normalized within-repertoire ranks of inferred template counts. In a later analysis, generation probabilities were computed with a VDJ recombination model fitted to out-of-frame rearrangements, and the resulting probabilities were checked against IGoR. A later analysis scored TCR-TCR, TCR-HLA and TCR-CMV co-occurrence with hypergeometric tests, applying a repertoire-size bias correction to TCR pairs. False discovery rates were estimated in a later analysis by permuting HLA or CMV assignments 20 times. In a later analysis, co-occurring TCRs were grouped with DBSCAN, and TCRdist sequence similarity was added when clustering was performed within HLA-allele-positive subsets. Repertoires with fewer than 30,000 or more than 120,000 public chains were left out of co-occurrence clustering, as were five repertoires with anomalous nucleotide sharing. This is the immuneACCESS table as TCRdb keeps it, with only in-frame sequences that have V and J called. A part of the clones is gone; compared with another copy, unresolved V genes explain less than half, and the rest is unexplained. Clone size and V and J calls were adopted from that table, with D and trimming inferred from the DNA. The sample table lists more than 150,000 clones, 70% to 85% of them with a count of one. About 6.1% of the sample is in the top ten clones.

In total, more than 500 healthy bone marrow donors made up the cohort. Cohort members were all nominally healthy when sampled, although unrecorded immune exposures were likely present. The donor was CMV seropositive and belonged to the group of 250 to 350 seropositive cohort members. A peripheral blood sample was provided by each donor, and peripheral blood mononuclear cells were used for TCR beta sequencing. Genomic DNA was extracted from the blood cell samples with the Qiagen DNeasy Blood Extraction Kit. This receptor was taken from a woman aged 50 to 65 in good health and CMV-seropositive. The sequencing sample was made of PBMCs. The chain employs TRBV5-1 and TRBJ1-6; the D gene cannot be named for sure. CDR3 region: CASSLVGDRGSPLHF. At the DNA level, the sequence is TGCGCCAGCAGCTTGGTGGGTGACCGGGGTTCACCCCTCCACTTT.